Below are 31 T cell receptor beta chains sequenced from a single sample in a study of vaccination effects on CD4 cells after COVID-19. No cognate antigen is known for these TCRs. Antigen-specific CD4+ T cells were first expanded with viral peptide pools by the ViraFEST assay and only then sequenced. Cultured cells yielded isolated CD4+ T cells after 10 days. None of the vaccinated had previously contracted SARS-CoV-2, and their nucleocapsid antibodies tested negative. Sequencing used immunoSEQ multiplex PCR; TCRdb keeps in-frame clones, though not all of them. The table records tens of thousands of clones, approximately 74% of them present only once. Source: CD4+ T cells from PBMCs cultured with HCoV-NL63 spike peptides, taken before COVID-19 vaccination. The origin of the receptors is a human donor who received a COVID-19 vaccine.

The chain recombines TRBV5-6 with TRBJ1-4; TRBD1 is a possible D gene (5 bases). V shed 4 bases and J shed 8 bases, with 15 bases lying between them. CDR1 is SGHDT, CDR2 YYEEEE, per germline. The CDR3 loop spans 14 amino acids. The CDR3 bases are TGTGCCAGCAGCCGAGGGACTATAGGGGAAAAACTGTTTTTT. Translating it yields CASSRGTIGEKLFF. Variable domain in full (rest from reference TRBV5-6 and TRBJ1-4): DAGVTQSPTHLIKTRGQQVTLRCSPKSGHDTVSWYQQALGQGPQFIFQYYEEEERQRGNFPDRFSGHQFPNYSSELNVNALLLGDSALYLCASSRGTIGEKLFFGSGTQLSVL.

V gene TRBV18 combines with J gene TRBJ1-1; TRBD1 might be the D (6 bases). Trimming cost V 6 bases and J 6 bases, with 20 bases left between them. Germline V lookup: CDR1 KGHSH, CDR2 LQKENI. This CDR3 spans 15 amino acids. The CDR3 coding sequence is TGTGCCAGCTCCCCCTTTACGTCAGGGGAGGCTGAAGCTTTCTTT. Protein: CASSPFTSGEAEAFF. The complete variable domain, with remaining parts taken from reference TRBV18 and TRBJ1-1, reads NAGVMQNPRHLVRRRGQEARLRCSPMKGHSHVYWYRQLPEEGLKFMVYLQKENIIDESGMPKERFSAEFPKEGPSILRIQQVVRGDSAAYFCASSPFTSGEAEAFFGQGTRLTVV.

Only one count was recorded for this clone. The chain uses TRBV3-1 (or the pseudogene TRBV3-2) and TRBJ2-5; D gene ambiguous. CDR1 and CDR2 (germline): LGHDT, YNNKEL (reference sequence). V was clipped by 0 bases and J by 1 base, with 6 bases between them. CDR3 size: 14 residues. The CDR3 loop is CASSQDPSQETQYF. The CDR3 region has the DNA TGTGCCAGCAGCCAAGATCCCAGCCAAGAGACCCAGTACTTC.

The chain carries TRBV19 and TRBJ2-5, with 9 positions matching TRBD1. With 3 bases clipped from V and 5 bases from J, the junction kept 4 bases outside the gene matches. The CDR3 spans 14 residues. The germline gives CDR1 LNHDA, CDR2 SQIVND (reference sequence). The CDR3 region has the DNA TGTGCCAGTAGTATGGGACAGGGTGGCGAGACCCAGTACTTC. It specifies CASSMGQGGETQYF.

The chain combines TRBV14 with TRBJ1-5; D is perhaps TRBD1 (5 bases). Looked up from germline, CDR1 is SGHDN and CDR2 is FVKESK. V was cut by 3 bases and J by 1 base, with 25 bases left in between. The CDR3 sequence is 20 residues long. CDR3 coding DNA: TGTGCCAGCAGCCACGGCCGGGGCAGGGAAAGGGTAGTGAGCAATCAGCCCCAGCATTTT. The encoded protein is CASSHGRGRERVVSNQPQHF. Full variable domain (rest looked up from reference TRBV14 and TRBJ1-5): EAGVTQFPSHSVIEKGQTVTLRCDPISGHDNLYWYRRVMGKEIKFLLHFVKESKQDESGMPNNRFLAERTGGTYSTLKVQPAELEDSGVYFCASSHGRGRERVVSNQPQHFGDGTRLSIL.

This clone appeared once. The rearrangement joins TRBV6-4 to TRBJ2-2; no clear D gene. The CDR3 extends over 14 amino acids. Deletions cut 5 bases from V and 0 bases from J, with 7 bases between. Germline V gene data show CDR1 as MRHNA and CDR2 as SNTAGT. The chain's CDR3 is CASSQAANTGELFF. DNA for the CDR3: TGTGCCAGCAGTCAGGCCGCGAACACCGGGGAGCTGTTTTTT.

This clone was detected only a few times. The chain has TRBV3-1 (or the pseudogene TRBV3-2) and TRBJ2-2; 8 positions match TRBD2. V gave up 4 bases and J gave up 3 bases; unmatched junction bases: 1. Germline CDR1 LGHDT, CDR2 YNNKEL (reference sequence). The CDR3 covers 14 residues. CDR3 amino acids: CASSLAGHTGELFF. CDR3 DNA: TGTGCCAGCAGCCTAGCGGGGCACACCGGGGAGCTGTTTTTT.

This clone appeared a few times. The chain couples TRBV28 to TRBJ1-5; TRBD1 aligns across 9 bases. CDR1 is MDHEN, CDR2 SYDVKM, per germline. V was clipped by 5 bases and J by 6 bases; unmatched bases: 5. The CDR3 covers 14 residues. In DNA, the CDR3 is TGTGCCAGCAGTATTACAGGGGGCGTTCAGCCCCAGCATTTT. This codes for CASSITGGVQPQHF.

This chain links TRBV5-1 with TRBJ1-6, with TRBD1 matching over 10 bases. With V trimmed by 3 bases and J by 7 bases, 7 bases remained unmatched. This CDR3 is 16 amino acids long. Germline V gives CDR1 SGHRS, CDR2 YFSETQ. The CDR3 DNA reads TGCGCCAGCAGCTACTCCCGGGACAGGGGAAATTCACCCCTCCACTTT. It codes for CASSYSRDRGNSPLHF.

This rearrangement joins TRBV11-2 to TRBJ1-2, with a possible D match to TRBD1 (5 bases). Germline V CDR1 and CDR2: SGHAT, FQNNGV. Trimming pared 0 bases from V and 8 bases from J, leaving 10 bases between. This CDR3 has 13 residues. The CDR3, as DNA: TGTGCCAGCAGCTTAGAAGGAGGGGTCGGCTACACCTTC. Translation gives CASSLEGGVGYTF.

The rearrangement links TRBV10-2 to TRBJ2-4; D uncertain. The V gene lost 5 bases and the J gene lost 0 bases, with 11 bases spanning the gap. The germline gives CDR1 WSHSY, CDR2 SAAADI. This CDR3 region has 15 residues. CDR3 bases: TGCGCCAGCAGTCCTAAGGGCCTAGCCAAAAACATTCAGTACTTC. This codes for CASSPKGLAKNIQYF.

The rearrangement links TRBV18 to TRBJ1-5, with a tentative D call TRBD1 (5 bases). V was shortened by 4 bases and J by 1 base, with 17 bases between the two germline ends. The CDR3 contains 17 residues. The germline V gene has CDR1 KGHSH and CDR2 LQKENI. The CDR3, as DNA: TGTGCCAGCTCACGGGACGGACCCACCGGGAGCAATCAGCCCCAGCATTTT. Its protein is CASSRDGPTGSNQPQHF.

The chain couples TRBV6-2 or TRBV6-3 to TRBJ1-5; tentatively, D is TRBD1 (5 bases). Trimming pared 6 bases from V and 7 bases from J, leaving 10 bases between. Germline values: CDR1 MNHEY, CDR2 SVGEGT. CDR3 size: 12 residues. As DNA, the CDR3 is TGTGCCAGCAGCTCCAGGGTACAGCCCCAGCATTTT. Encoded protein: CASSSRVQPQHF.

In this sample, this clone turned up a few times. This chain's CDR3 is CASSRQGRGGNTIYF. The CDR3 region has the DNA TGTGCCAGCAGTCGACAGGGGAGAGGTGGAAACACCATATATTTT. The V and J genes are TRBV6-5 and TRBJ1-3; 8 bases agree with TRBD1. CDR1 and CDR2 from the germline V gene are MNHEY and SVGAGI. The CDR3 extends over 15 amino acids. The V segment lost 5 bases and the J segment 3 bases; nucleotides outside the gene matches: 6.

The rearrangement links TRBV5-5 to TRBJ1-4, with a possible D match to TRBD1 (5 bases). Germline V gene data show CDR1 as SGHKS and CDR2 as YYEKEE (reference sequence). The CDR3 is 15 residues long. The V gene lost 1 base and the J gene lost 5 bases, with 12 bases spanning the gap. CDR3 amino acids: CASSLLQGGNEKLFF. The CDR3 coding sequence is TGTGCCAGCAGCTTGTTGCAGGGTGGGAATGAAAAACTGTTTTTT.

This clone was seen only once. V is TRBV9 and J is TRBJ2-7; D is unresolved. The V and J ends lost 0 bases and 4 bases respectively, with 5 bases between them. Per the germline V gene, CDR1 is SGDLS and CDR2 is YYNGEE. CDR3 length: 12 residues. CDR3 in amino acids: CASSVDGYEQYV. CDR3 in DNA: TGTGCCAGCAGCGTAGATGGGTACGAGCAGTACGTC.

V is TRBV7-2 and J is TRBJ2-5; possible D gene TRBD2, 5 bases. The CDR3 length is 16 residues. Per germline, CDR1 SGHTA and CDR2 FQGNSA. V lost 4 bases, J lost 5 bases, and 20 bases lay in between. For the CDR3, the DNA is TGTGCCAGCAGCTCAAGCCCGGCAGTGTGGAGGGAGACCCAGTACTTC. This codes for CASSSSPAVWRETQYF.

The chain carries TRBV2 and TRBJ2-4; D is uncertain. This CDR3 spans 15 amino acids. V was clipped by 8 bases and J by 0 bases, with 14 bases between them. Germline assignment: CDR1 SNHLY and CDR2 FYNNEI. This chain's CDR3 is CASGEVYLAKNIQYF. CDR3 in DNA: TGTGCCAGCGGCGAGGTGTATCTAGCCAAAAACATTCAGTACTTC.

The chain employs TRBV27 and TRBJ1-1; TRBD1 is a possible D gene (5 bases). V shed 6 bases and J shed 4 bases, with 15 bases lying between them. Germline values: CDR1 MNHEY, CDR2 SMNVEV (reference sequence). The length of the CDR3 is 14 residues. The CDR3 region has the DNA TGTGCCAGCAGATCGGTCGGGGGGGGCACTGAAGCTTTCTTT. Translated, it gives CASRSVGGGTEAFF.

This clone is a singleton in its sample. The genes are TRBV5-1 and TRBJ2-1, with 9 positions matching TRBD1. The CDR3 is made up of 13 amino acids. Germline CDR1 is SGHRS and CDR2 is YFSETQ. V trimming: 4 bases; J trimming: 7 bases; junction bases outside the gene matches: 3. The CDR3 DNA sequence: TGCGCCAGCAGCCTTGGGACAGGGAATGAGCAGTTCTTC. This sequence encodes CASSLGTGNEQFF.

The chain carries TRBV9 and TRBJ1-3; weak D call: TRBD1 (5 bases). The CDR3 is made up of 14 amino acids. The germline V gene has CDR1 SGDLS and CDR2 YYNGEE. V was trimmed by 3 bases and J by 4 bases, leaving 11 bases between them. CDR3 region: CASSAGVSGNTIYF. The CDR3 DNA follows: TGTGCCAGCAGCGCGGGGGTCTCAGGAAACACCATATATTTT.

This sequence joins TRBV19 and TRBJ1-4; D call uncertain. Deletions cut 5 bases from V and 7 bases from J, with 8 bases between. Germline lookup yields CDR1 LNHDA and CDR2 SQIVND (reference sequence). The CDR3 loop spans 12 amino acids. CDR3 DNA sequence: TGTGCCAGTAGTGAGGTCCGTGAAAAACTGTTTTTT. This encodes CASSEVREKLFF.

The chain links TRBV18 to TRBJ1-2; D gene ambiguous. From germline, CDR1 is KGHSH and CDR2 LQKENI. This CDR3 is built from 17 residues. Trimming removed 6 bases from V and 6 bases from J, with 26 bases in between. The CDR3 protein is CASSPDPPAGSLHGYTF. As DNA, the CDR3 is TGTGCCAGCTCCCCCGACCCTCCCGCGGGGTCCCTCCATGGCTACACCTTC.

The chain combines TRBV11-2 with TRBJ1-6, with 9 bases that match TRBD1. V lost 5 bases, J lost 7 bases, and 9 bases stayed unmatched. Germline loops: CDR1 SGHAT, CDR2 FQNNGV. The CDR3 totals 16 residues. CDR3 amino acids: CASSPPRTGDNSPLHF. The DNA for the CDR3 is TGTGCCAGCAGCCCGCCGAGGACAGGGGACAATTCACCCCTCCACTTT.

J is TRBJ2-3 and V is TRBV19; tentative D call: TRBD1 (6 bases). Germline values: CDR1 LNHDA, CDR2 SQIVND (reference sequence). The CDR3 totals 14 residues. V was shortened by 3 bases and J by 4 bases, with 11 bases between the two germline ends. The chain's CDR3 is CASSITGNSDTQYF. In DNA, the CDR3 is TGTGCCAGTAGTATTACAGGGAACTCAGATACGCAGTATTTT.

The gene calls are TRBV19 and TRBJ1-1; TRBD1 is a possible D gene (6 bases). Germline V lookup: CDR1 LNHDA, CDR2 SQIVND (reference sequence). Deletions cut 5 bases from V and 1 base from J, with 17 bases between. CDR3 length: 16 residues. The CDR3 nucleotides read TGTGCCAGTAGTGCCCTAGGAGGACAGCCGAACACTGAAGCTTTCTTT. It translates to CASSALGGQPNTEAFF.

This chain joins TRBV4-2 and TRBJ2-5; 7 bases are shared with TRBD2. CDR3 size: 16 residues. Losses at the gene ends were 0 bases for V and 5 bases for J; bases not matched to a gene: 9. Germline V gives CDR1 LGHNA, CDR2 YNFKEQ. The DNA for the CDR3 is TGTGCCAGCAGCCAAGAGGGTAGCGGGCAAGGGGAGACCCAGTACTTC. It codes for CASSQEGSGQGETQYF.

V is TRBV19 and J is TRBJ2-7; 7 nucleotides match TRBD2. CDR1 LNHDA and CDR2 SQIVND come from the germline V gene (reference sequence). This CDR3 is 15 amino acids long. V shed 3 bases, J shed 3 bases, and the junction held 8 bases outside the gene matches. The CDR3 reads CASSIGVGTNYEQYV. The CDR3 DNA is TGTGCCAGTAGTATTGGAGTCGGGACTAACTACGAGCAGTACGTC.

The CDR3 DNA reads as TGTGCCAGCGAAACCACGGGACGGCCTAGCACAGATACGCAGTATTTT. Protein sequence: CASETTGRPSTDTQYF. The V call is TRBV28, the J call TRBJ2-3; D may correspond to TRBD1 or TRBD2 (5 bases each). The CDR3 covers 16 residues. Germline V gene data show CDR1 as MDHEN and CDR2 as SYDVKM. Trimming cost V 8 bases and J 0 bases, with 18 bases left between them.

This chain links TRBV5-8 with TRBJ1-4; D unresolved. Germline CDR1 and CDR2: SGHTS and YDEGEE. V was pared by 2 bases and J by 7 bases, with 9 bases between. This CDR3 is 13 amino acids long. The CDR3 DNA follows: TGTGCCAGCAGCTTCCTAAAAAGTGAAAAACTGTTTTTT. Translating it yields CASSFLKSEKLFF.

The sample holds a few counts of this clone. The CDR3: CASSPPGARTGELFF. The CDR3 DNA reads as TGTGCCAGCAGTCCCCCGGGGGCTCGGACCGGGGAGCTGTTTTTT. V and J are TRBV6-6 and TRBJ2-2, with D perhaps given as TRBD1 or TRBD2 (6 bases each). The CDR3 extends over 15 amino acids. Trimming removed 5 bases at V and 5 bases at J, with 15 bases between. Germline CDR1 is MNHNY and CDR2 is SVGAGI (reference sequence).